The clone carrying this T cell receptor beta chain was detected only a few times. This record comes from a study of T-cell reconstitution after alpha-beta-depleted transplantation in children. The library targeted TCRbeta and was prepared with unique molecular identifiers. Using its own MiXCR run on the PCR reads, TCRdb lists one record per CDR3 protein. This table has about 1,000,000 distinct CDR3 sequences, 25% to 30% appearing once. The specimen comprised PBMCs, mostly from graft donor cells, sampled 360 days after TCRalphabeta/CD19-depleted stem cell transplant. The sequence came from a boy in the first two years of life who had a stem cell transplant for SCID, so the T cells may come from the graft donor.

Here the CDR3 reads CASSFDGGGTDTQYF. As DNA, the CDR3 is TGTGCCAGCAGTTTTGACGGAGGGGGCACAGATACGCAGTATTTT. V usage is TRBV27 and J usage is TRBJ2-3; D might be TRBD2 (6 bases). Trimming took off 3 bases at V and 1 base at J, with 11 bases between the two ends. Per germline, CDR1 MNHEY and CDR2 SMNVEV (reference sequence). The CDR3 length is 15 residues.